This T cell receptor (beta chain) was obtained from a study of cytomegalovirus exposure and HLA in healthy donors. Points on this clone: Antigen: not known.

V shed 3 bases, J shed 4 bases, and the junction held 2 bases outside the gene matches. CDR3 length equals 15 residues. From germline, CDR1 is KGHSH and CDR2 LQKENI. Donors showed nominal health when sampled, although they likely had unrecorded immune exposures. Researchers ran the PCR with 60 Vbeta and 13 Jbeta primers. TCRdb's copy holds only in-frame clones and misses some; the assay was immunoSEQ multiplex PCR. This table has 150,000 to 200,000 clones, about 80% appearing once. Points from the study as a whole: In terms of immune exposure information, only CMV serostatus was available. Sequencing probably produced one cluster of sequence variants that were highly shared.

The rearrangement uses TRBV18 and TRBJ2-1; 11 bases align to TRBD2. Sequencing was performed on PBMCs. The receptor was isolated from a woman aged 40-49 years in good health and CMV-seronegative. CDR3 DNA: TGTGCCAGCTCACCCCGGACTAGCGGGTACAATGAGCAGTTCTTC. This translates into CASSPRTSGYNEQFF.